The 23 T cell receptor beta chains reported below all come from one sample, sequenced in a study of blood T cell repertoires in COVID-19. The table came from immunoSEQ multiplex PCR; TCRdb's copy has only in-frame clones and leaves some out. The sample records more than 95,000 clones, 80% to 85% being singletons. Material for sequencing was peripheral blood. Source of these receptors: a woman between 50 and 59 years old with acute or convalescent COVID-19.

Only one count was recorded for this clone. The chain links TRBV11-3 to TRBJ2-1; 13 bases agree with TRBD2. This CDR3 has 14 amino acids. V was clipped by 5 bases and J by 10 bases; unmatched bases: 5. Germline V gene lookup returns CDR1 SGHNT and CDR2 YENEEA. The CDR3 is CASSTATSGREQFF. Written as DNA, the CDR3 is TGTGCCAGCAGCACCGCGACTAGCGGGAGGGAGCAGTTCTTC.

This chain joins TRBV7-6 and TRBJ2-7; TRBD2 agrees at 8 bases. The V and J ends lost 5 bases and 3 bases, in that order; junction bases with no gene match: 12. Looked up from germline, CDR1 is SGHVS and CDR2 is FNYEAQ. CDR3 length: 16 residues. CDR3 sequence (DNA): TGTGCCAGCAGCGCTACTAGCGGAGCGGTGAGCTACGAGCAGTACTTC. As protein: CASSATSGAVSYEQYF.

This chain uses TRBV6-5 with TRBJ1-4; D remains ambiguous. The ends were cut back, 2 bases at V and 4 bases at J, with 8 bases in the middle. The CDR3 has 14 amino acids. In germline, CDR1 is MNHEY, CDR2 SVGAGI. This chain's CDR3 is CASSYGGSNEKLFF. The CDR3 bases are TGTGCCAGCAGTTACGGAGGGAGTAATGAAAAACTGTTTTTT.

The J gene is TRBJ2-7, the V gene TRBV11-2; 10 nucleotides line up with TRBD2. The V segment lost 1 base and the J segment 7 bases; nucleotides outside the gene matches: 7. The CDR3 contains 15 residues. Per the germline V gene, CDR1 is SGHAT and CDR2 is FQNNGV. The DNA of the CDR3 is TGTGCCAGCAGCTTAGTACCTCTAGCGGGAGAAGAGCAGTACTTC. Translation: CASSLVPLAGEEQYF.

The V gene is TRBV5-5, the J gene TRBJ1-3; D is possibly TRBD1 (5 bases). The CDR3 totals 16 residues. Germline V gene lookup returns CDR1 SGHKS and CDR2 YYEKEE (reference sequence). Trimming shortened V by 4 bases and J by 0 bases, and 14 bases separated the two germline ends. This CDR3 is CASSDLRTRSGNTIYF. CDR3 nucleotide sequence: TGTGCCAGCAGCGACCTTAGGACACGCTCTGGAAACACCATATATTTT.

Worth noting for this clone: Other DNA sequences in the sample encode the same CDR3. V is TRBV6-6 and J is TRBJ1-2, with TRBD1 matching 11 bases. Germline lookup yields CDR1 MNHNY and CDR2 SVGAGI (reference sequence). The junction had 6 bases not matched to a gene; V was cut back by 4 bases and J by 8 bases. The CDR3 has 14 amino acids. The CDR3: CASSSGQGDGGYTF. The CDR3, as DNA: TGTGCCAGCAGTTCGGGACAGGGGGACGGCGGCTACACCTTC.

This clone appeared a few times. The chain carries TRBV7-9 and TRBJ2-7; 9 bases are a match to TRBD2. V lost 3 bases to trimming and J lost 6 bases; unmatched junction nucleotides: 15. CDR3 size: 17 residues. CDR1 is SEHNR, CDR2 FQNEAQ, per germline (reference sequence). The CDR3 sequence is CASSFSGASGIRGEQYF. The CDR3 region has the DNA TGTGCCAGCAGCTTCTCTGGAGCTAGCGGGATCAGGGGCGAGCAGTACTTC.

This chain connects TRBV7-6 to TRBJ2-2; D is possibly TRBD2 (7 bases). V lost 5 bases and J lost 7, with 17 bases in between. The length of the CDR3 is 15 residues. CDR1 SGHVS and CDR2 FNYEAQ come from the germline V gene. The CDR3 DNA reads TGTGCCAGCAGCATACAGGGAGGGATGAACGGGGAGCTGTTTTTT. This codes for CASSIQGGMNGELFF.

CDR3 amino acids: CASSSPLDSEAFF. CDR3 coding DNA: TGTGCCAGCAGTTCACCTCTGGACAGTGAAGCTTTCTTT. The chain couples TRBV6-5 to TRBJ1-1, with a possible D match to TRBD1 (6 bases). The CDR3 runs to 13 residues. The germline gives CDR1 MNHEY, CDR2 SVGAGI. V was cut by 4 bases and J by 7 bases, with 13 bases left in between.

This chain joins TRBV9 and TRBJ1-1; 7 positions match TRBD1. The junction had 11 bases not matched to a gene; V was cut back by 4 bases and J by 5 bases. Germline V gene sequence: CDR1 SGDLS, CDR2 YYNGEE. CDR3 length equals 15 residues. The CDR3 nucleotides read TGTGCCAGCAGCAGGCGACAGGGTGTGTCTACTGAAGCTTTCTTT. Its translation is CASSRRQGVSTEAFF.

V gene TRBV28 combines with J gene TRBJ2-2; 10 bases map to TRBD2. The CDR3 is made up of 15 amino acids. From germline, CDR1 is MDHEN and CDR2 SYDVKM. After removal of 3 bases from V and 8 bases from J, the junction contained 6 bases not matched to a gene. The CDR3 sequence is CASSLGSGRAGELFF. In nucleotides, the CDR3 is TGTGCCAGCAGTTTGGGGAGCGGGAGGGCAGGGGAGCTGTTTTTT. Drawing the rest from reference TRBV28 and TRBJ2-2, the complete variable domain is DVKVTQSSRYLVKRTGEKVFLECVQDMDHENMFWYRQDPGLGLRLIYFSYDVKMKEKGDIPEGYSVSREKKERFSLILESASTNQTSMYLCASSLGSGRAGELFFGEGSRLTVL.

The genes are TRBV6-5 and TRBJ1-1; D is uncertain. The V gene's germline CDR1 is MNHEY and CDR2 SVGAGI. The germline V and J ends were trimmed by 7 bases and 0 bases, with 9 bases remaining between them. The CDR3 totals 13 residues. The CDR3 region has the DNA TGTGCCAGCATTCCCACAATGAACACTGAAGCTTTCTTT. This gives the protein CASIPTMNTEAFF.

V and J are TRBV7-2 and TRBJ1-2, with D possibly being TRBD1 (6 bases). The germline V and J ends were trimmed by 1 base and 4 bases, with 13 bases remaining between them. From germline, CDR1 is SGHTA and CDR2 FQGNSA. The CDR3 loop spans 15 amino acids. CDR3 nucleotide sequence: TGTGCCAGCAGCTTAGGTGGGACATTCCGCTATGGCTACACCTTC. Its protein is CASSLGGTFRYGYTF.

This chain connects TRBV6-6 to TRBJ2-2, with 12 nucleotides matching TRBD2. Germline V CDR1 and CDR2: MNHNY, SVGAGI (reference sequence). The CDR3 contains 16 residues. The ends lost 7 bases at V and 1 base at J; junction bases unmatched: 4. For the CDR3, the DNA is TGTGCCAGCAATTTACTAGCGGGGGGGAACACCGGGGAGCTGTTTTTT. It encodes CASNLLAGGNTGELFF.

V gene TRBV30 combines with J gene TRBJ1-4; D unclear. The CDR3 loop spans 14 amino acids. Trimming left V 0 bases short and J 0 bases short, with 5 bases between. The germline gives CDR1 GTSNPN, CDR2 SVGIG (reference sequence). The CDR3 protein is CAWSVQTTNEKLFF. CDR3 in DNA: TGTGCCTGGAGTGTTCAGACAACTAATGAAAAACTGTTTTTT.

The V and J genes are TRBV4-2 and TRBJ1-1, with D hard to call. Germline values: CDR1 LGHNA, CDR2 YNFKEQ. The CDR3 totals 15 residues. V lost 0 bases to trimming and J lost 0 bases, with 8 bases between them. This chain's CDR3 is CASSQDPRMNTEAFF. In DNA, the CDR3 is TGTGCCAGCAGCCAAGATCCGAGAATGAACACTGAAGCTTTCTTT.

V and J are TRBV9 and TRBJ2-1; perhaps TRBD1 as D (6 bases). V gave up 1 base and J gave up 1 base, with 15 bases separating them. The CDR3 is made up of 17 amino acids. In germline, CDR1 is SGDLS, CDR2 YYNGEE. The CDR3 nucleotides read TGTGCCAGCAGCGTACATGGACTCAGGGGATCCTACAATGAGCAGTTCTTC. Encoded protein: CASSVHGLRGSYNEQFF.

The V and J genes are TRBV5-1 and TRBJ2-2; tentative D call: TRBD2 (7 bases). Germline V lookup: CDR1 SGHRS, CDR2 YFSETQ. CDR3 length equals 15 residues. V was shortened by 5 bases and J by 7 bases, with 18 bases between the two germline ends. In nucleotides, the CDR3 is TGCGCCAGCAGTGGGGGGGCAGTCGCTAACGGGGAGCTGTTTTTT. It codes for CASSGGAVANGELFF.

This chain joins TRBV19 and TRBJ2-5; TRBD2 matches 9 bases. The CDR3 loop spans 16 amino acids. V dropped 3 bases and J dropped 1; count of bases not matched to a gene: 6. Germline V gene sequence: CDR1 LNHDA, CDR2 SQIVND (reference sequence). The CDR3 here is CASSMGSGGLQETQYF. DNA for the CDR3: TGTGCCAGTAGTATGGGGAGCGGGGGGCTCCAAGAGACCCAGTACTTC.

This clone was seen a handful of times. The chain links TRBV5-1 to TRBJ2-3, with D possibly TRBD2 on 7 matching bases. The V and J ends lost 5 bases and 2 bases respectively, with 12 bases between them. The CDR3 loop spans 14 amino acids. Germline V lookup: CDR1 SGHRS, CDR2 YFSETQ. The CDR3 coding sequence is TGCGCCAGCAGGGCGGGGGCATACACAGATACGCAGTATTTT. It yields the protein CASRAGAYTDTQYF.

This clone was recorded only once. This chain joins TRBV6-5 and TRBJ1-5; D not certain. V was cut by 5 bases and J by 5 bases, with 16 bases left in between. The germline CDR1 and CDR2 sequences are MNHEY and SVGAGI. The CDR3 is 15 amino acids. For the CDR3, the DNA is TGTGCCAGCAGTCTCTCCCTAACTCCGGATCAGCCCCAGCATTTT. This sequence encodes CASSLSLTPDQPQHF.

This rearrangement joins TRBV6-5 to TRBJ1-2, with 9 bases fitting TRBD1. The germline CDR1 and CDR2 sequences are MNHEY and SVGAGI. With 5 bases clipped from V and 6 bases from J, the junction kept 10 bases outside the gene matches. The CDR3 contains 15 residues. CDR3 sequence reads: CASSLPPGQGDGYTF. CDR3 sequence (DNA): TGTGCCAGCAGTCTACCCCCGGGACAGGGAGATGGCTACACCTTC.

This clone appeared a few times. The CDR3 nucleotides read TGTGCCAGCAGTCTGGGGGCCAACAATGAGCAGTTCTTC. Protein sequence: CASSLGANNEQFF. V usage is TRBV6-4 and J usage is TRBJ2-1, with TRBD1 as a possible D gene (6 bases). The CDR3 totals 13 residues. V was clipped by 5 bases and J by 5 bases, with 10 bases between them. The V gene's germline CDR1 is MRHNA and CDR2 SNTAGT.